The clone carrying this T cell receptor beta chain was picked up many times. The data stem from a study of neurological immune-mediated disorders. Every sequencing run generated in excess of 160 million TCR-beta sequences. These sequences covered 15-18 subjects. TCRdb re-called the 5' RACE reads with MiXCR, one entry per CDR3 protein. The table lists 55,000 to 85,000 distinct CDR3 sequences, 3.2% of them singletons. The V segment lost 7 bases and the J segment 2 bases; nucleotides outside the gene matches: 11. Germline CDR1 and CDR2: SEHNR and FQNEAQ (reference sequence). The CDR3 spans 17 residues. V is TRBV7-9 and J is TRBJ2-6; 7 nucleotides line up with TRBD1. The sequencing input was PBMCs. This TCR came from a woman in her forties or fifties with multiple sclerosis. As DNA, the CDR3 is TGTGCCAGCACCAAGACTACAGGGGTTCCTGGGGCCAACGTCCTGACTTTC. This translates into CASTKTTGVPGANVLTF.